This T cell receptor (beta chain) was sequenced during a study of cytomegalovirus exposure and HLA in healthy donors. CDR1 SGHTA and CDR2 FQGNSA come from the germline V gene. The V end lost 1 base, the J end lost 3 bases, and 4 bases lay between the germline ends. The CDR3 is 13 residues long. Primers: 60 Vbeta forward and 13 Jbeta reverse. Profiling relied on immunoSEQ multiplex PCR, and the TCRdb table lists in-frame clones only, not all of them. The sample records some 110,000 clones, 75% to 85% being singletons. The V gene is TRBV7-2, the J gene TRBJ1-5, with D unresolved. The receptor's source is a man aged 35 to 55 in good health and CMV-seronegative. What was sequenced was PBMCs. DNA for the CDR3: TGTGCCAGCAGCTTAGTCTTCAATCAGCCCCAGCATTTT. As protein: CASSLVFNQPQHF.